This TCR beta chain was retrieved from a study of blood T cell repertoires in COVID-19. Study details: T cells, B-cell-depleted T cells, or PBMCs supplied cDNA or gDNA.

This CDR3 has 15 residues. Germline V gene data show CDR1 as KGHSH and CDR2 as LQKENI. After removal of 3 bases from V and 0 bases from J, the junction contained 2 bases not matched to a gene. Methods used by the authors: Estimation of nucleated cell counts relied on the amplification of reference gene primers. Libraries were prepared by immunoSEQ multiplex PCR; TCRdb keeps only in-frame clonotypes and omits some of them. The V and J calls and clone size were taken over from that table, and D and trimming were inferred from the DNA. This table holds about 410,000 clones, 70% to 90% found once. While infection was still active, Seattle patients were enrolled and then followed longitudinally.

Material: peripheral blood. V is TRBV18 and J is TRBJ1-5; TRBD1 aligns across 7 bases. The receptor comes from a woman aged 40 to 50 with COVID-19, enrolled during active disease. The CDR3 sequence: CASSPGQNSNQPQHF. In nucleotides, the CDR3 is TGTGCCAGCTCACCGGGACAGAATAGCAATCAGCCCCAGCATTTT.